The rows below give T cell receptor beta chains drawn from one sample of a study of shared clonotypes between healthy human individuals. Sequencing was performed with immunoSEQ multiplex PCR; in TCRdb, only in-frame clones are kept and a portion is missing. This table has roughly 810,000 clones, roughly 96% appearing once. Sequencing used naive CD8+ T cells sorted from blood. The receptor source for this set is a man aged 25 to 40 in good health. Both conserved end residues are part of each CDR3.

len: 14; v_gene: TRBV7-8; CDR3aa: CASSFRTGGYEQFF
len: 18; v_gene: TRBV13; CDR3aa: CASSFRVEMRERVDTQYF
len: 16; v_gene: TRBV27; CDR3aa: CASSPPGGTRMVEQYF
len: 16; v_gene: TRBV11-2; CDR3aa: CASSFPVEAGEDEQFF
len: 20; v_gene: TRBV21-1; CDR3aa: CASTQDSGTGTSGPTGELFF
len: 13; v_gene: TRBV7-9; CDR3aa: CASSVPLGETQYF
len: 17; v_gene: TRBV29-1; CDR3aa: CSAKTPRTRDRTDTQYF
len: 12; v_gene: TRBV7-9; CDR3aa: CASSLGLDTQYF
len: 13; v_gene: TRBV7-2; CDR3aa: CASSLDHYTEAFF
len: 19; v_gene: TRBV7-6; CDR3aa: CASSPRFARLGGNTGELFF